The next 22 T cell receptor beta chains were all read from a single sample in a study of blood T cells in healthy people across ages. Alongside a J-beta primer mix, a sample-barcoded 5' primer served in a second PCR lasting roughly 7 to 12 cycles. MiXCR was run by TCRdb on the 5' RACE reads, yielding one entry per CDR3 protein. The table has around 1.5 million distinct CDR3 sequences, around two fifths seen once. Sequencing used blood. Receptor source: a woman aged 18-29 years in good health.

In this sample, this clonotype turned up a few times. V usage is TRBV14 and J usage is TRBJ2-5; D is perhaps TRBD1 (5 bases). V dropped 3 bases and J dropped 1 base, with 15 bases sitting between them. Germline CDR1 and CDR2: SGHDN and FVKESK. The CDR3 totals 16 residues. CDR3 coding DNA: TGTGCCAGCAGCCAGTATCAGGGCCCAATCCAAGAGACCCAGTACTTC. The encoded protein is CASSQYQGPIQETQYF.

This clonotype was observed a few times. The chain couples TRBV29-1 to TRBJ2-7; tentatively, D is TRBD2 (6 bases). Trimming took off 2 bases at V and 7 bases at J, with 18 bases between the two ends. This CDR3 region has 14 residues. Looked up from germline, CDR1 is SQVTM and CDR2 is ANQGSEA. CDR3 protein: CSVESGGGYNEQYF. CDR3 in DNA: TGCAGCGTTGAAAGCGGTGGAGGGTACAATGAGCAGTACTTC.

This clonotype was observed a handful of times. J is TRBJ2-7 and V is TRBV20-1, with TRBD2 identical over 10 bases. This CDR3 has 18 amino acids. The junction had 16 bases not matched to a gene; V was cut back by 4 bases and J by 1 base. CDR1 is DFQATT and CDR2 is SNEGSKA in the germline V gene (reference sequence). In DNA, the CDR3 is TGCAGTGCTACCGATCAGACTAGCGGGTGGGTTCTTTCCTACGAGCAGTACTTC. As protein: CSATDQTSGWVLSYEQYF.

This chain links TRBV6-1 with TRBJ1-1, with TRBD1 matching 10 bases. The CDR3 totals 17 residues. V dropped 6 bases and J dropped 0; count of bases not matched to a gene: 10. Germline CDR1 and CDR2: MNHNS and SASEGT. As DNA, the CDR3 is TGTGCCAGCAGCAATCCAGGACAGGGGGTTTTGAACACTGAAGCTTTCTTT. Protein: CASSNPGQGVLNTEAFF.

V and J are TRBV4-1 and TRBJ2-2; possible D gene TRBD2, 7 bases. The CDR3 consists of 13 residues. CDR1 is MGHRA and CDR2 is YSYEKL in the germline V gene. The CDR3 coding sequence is TGCGCGACTCGAGGGGGGGACACCGGGGAGCTGTTTTTT. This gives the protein CATRGGDTGELFF.

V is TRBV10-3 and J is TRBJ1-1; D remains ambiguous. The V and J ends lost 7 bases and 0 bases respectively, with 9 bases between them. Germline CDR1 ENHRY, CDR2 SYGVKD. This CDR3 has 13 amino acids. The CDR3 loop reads CAINLDLNTEAFF. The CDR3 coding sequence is TGTGCCATCAATCTGGACCTGAACACTGAAGCTTTCTTT.

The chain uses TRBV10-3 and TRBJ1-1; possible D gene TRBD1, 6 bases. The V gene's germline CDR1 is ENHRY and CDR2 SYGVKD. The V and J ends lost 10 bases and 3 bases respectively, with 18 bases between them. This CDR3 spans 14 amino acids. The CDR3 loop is CATHQGLKYTEAFF. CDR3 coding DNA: TGTGCCACCCATCAGGGGCTTAAGTACACTGAAGCTTTCTTT.

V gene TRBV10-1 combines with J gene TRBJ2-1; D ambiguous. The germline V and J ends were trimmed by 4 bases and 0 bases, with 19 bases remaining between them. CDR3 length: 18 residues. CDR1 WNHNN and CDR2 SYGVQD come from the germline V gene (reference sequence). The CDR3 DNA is TGCGCCAGCAGTGGGATTTCCCAAGGGAAAAGCTCCTACAATGAGCAGTTCTTC. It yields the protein CASSGISQGKSSYNEQFF.

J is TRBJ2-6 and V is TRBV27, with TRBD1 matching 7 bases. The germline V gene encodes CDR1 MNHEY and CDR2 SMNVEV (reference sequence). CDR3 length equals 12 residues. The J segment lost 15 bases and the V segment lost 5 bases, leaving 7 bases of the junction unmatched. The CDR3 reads CASSPRQGPLTF. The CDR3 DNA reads TGTGCCAGCAGTCCGCGACAGGGACCCCTGACTTTC.

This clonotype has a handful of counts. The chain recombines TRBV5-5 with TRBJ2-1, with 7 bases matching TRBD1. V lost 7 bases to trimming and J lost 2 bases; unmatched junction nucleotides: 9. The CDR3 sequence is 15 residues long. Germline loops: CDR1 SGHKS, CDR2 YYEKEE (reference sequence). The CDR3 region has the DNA TGTGCCAGCGGTTTGATAGGGACAGCCTACAATGAGCAGTTCTTC. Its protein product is CASGLIGTAYNEQFF.

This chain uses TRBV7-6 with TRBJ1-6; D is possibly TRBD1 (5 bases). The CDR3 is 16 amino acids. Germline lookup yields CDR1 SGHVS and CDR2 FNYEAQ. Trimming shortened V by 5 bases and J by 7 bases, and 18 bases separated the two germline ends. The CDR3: CASSARDDPGNSPLHF. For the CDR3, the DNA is TGTGCCAGCAGCGCCCGGGACGACCCAGGGAATTCACCCCTCCACTTT.

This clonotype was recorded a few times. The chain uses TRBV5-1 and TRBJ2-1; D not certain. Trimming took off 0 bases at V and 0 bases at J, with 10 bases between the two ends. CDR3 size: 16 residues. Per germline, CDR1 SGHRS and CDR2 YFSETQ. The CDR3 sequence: CASSLESGFSYNEQFF. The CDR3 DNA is TGCGCCAGCAGCTTGGAAAGTGGGTTCTCCTACAATGAGCAGTTCTTC.

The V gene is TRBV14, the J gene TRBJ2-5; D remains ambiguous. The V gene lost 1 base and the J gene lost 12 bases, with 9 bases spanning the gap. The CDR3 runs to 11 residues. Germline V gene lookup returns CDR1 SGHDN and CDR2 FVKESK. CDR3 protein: CASSQGSREYF. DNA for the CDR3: TGTGCCAGCAGCCAAGGTTCTCGGGAGTACTTC.

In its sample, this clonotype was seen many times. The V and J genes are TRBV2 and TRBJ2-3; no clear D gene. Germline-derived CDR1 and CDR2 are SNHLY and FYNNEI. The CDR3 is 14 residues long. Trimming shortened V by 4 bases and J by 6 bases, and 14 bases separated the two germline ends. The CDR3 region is CASSGAQTTDTQYF. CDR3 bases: TGTGCCAGCAGTGGGGCCCAGACGACGGATACGCAGTATTTT. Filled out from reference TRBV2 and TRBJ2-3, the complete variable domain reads EPEVTQTPSHQVTQMGQEVILRCVPISNHLYFYWYRQILGQKVEFLVSFYNNEISEKSEIFDDQFSVERPDGSNFTLKIRSTKLEDSAMYFCASSGAQTTDTQYFGPGTRLTVL.

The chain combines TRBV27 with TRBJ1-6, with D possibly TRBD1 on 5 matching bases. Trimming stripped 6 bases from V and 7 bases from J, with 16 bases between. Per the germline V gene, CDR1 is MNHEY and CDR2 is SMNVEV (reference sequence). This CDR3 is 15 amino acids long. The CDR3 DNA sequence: TGTGCCAGCAGCCTGGGACTCCGAATGAATTCACCCCTCCACTTT. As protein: CASSLGLRMNSPLHF.

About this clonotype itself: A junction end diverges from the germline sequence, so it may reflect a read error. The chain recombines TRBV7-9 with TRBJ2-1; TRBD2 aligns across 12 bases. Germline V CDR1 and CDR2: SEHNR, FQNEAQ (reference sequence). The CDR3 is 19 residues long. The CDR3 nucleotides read TGTGCCAGCAGCTTAGTCCCTAGCGGGAGGGCCCCCTCCTACAATGAACAGTTCTTC. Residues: CASSLVPSGRAPSYNEQFF.

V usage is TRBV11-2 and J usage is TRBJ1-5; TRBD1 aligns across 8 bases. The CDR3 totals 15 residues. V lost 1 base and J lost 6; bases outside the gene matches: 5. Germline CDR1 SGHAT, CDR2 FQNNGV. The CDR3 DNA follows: TGTGCCAGCAGCTTAGGGCAGGGGGCCCGTCAGCCCCAGCATTTT. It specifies CASSLGQGARQPQHF.

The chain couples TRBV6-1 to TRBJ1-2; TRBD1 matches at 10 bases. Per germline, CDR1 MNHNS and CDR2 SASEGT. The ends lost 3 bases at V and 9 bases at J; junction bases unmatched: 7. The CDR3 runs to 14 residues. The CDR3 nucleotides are TGTGCCAGCAGTGACCTCGGGACAGGGGTACGCTACACCTTC. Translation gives CASSDLGTGVRYTF.

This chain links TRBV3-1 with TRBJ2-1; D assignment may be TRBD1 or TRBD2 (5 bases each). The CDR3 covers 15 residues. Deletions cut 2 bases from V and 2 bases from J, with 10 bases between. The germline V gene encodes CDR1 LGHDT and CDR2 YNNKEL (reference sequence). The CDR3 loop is CASSQRDQTYNEQFF. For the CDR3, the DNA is TGTGCCAGCAGCCAAAGGGACCAAACCTACAATGAGCAGTTCTTC.

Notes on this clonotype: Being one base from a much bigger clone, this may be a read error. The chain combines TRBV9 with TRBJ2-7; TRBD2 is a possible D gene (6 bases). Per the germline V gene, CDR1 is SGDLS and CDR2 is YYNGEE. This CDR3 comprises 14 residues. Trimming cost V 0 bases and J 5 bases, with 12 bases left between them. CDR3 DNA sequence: TGTGCCAGCAGCGTAGATCTGTGGGGGGACGAGCAGTACTTC. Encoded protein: CASSVDLWGDEQYF.

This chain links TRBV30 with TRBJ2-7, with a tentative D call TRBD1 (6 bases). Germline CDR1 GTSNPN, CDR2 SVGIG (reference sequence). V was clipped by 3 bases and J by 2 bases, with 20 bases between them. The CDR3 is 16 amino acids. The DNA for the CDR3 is TGTGCCTGGAGCTCCTGGGACAACCTGAGCCCCTACGAGCAGTACTTC. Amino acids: CAWSSWDNLSPYEQYF.

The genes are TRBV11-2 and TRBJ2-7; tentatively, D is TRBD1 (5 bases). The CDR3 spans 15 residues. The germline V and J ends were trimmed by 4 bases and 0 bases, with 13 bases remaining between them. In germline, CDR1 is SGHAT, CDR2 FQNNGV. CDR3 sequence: CASSSSDSVSYEQYF. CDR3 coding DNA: TGTGCCAGCAGCTCCAGTGACAGCGTCTCCTACGAGCAGTACTTC.